A single TCR beta chain is shown here with its context. In the source study's methods: Researchers report that nucleated cell counts were estimated from reference gene primer amplification. Sequenced by immunoSEQ multiplex PCR; TCRdb stores in-frame clones only, minus some. The D gene and trimming were derived from the DNA, and the V and J assignments and clone size from that table. The repertoire includes around 110,000 clones, approximately 87% of them detected once, and 2% to 2.5% sits in the top ten. This sample is drawn from a study of blood T cell repertoires in COVID-19. At the level of the study: COVID-19 samples from acute and convalescent phases originated in the United States, Italy and Spain. T cells, B-cell-depleted T cells, or PBMCs supplied cDNA or gDNA.

The J segment lost 3 bases and the V segment lost 3 bases, leaving 6 bases of the junction unmatched. Per the germline V gene, CDR1 is MDHEN and CDR2 is SYDVKM. The CDR3 consists of 15 residues. V is TRBV28 and J is TRBJ1-2; 8 bases map to TRBD1. Source material: peripheral blood. This clonotype was obtained from a man in his thirties or forties with acute or convalescent COVID-19. CDR3 amino acids: CASSLAQGADYGYTF. For the CDR3, the DNA is TGTGCCAGCAGTTTGGCCCAGGGGGCGGACTATGGCTACACCTTC.